The T cell receptor (beta chain) under discussion was sequenced for a study of lung T cells in sarcoidosis with Löfgren's syndrome. Study-level information: Löfgren's syndrome patients were the main repertoire analysis focus.

In TCRdb, the reads were re-called with MiXCR into one record per CDR3 protein. Found here are about 2,000 distinct CDR3 sequences, roughly a fifth of them singletons; the top ten hold approximately 25%. Study-wide results and limits: Shared TRAV12-1 and TRBV2 CDR3 motifs across Löfgren's syndrome patients reportedly suggested public CD4+ TCRs. The most expanded V genes in Löfgren's patients were reportedly TRAV12-1 and TRBV2.

This CDR3 spans 16 amino acids. Trimming removed 2 bases from V and 5 bases from J, with 13 bases in between. Sample share makes this clonotype large. No antigen is known for it. The V and J genes are TRBV12-3 or TRBV12-4 and TRBJ1-6; D unresolved. The source is a human donor with sarcoidosis (Löfgren's syndrome or another form), or a control subject (not recorded which). Sequences were obtained from CD4+ T cells from bronchoalveolar lavage. The CDR3 here is CASSLNPKANNSPLHF. CDR3 DNA: TGTGCCAGCAGTTTAAACCCTAAGGCGAATAATTCACCCCTCCACTTT.